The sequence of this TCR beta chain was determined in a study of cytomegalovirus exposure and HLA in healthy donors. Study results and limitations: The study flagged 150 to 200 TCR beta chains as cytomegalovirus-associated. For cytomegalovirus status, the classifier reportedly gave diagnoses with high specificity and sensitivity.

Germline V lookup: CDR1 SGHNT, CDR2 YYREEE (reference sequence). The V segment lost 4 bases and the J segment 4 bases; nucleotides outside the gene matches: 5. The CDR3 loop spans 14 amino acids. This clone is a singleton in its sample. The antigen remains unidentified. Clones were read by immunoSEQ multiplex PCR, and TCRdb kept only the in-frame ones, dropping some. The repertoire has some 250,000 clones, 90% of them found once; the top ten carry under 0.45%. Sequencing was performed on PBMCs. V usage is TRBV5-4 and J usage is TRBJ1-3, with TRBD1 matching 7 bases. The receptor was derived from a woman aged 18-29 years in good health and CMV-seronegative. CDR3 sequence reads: CASSATGAGNTIYF. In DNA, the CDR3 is TGTGCCAGCAGCGCCACAGGGGCCGGAAACACCATATATTTT. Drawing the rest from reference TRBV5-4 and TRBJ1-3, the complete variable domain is ETGVTQSPTHLIKTRGQQVTLRCSSQSGHNTVSWYQQALGQGPQFIFQYYREEENGRGNFPPRFSGLQFPNYSSELNVNALELDDSALYLCASSATGAGNTIYFGEGSWLTVV.